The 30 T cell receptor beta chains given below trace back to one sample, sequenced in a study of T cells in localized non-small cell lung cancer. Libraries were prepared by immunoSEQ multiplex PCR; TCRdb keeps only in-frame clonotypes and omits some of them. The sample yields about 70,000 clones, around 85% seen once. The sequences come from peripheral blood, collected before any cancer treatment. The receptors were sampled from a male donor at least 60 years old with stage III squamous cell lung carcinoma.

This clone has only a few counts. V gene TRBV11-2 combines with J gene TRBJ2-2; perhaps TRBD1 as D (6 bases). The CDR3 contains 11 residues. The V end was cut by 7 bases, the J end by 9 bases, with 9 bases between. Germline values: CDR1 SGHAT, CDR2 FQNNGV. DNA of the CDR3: TGTGCCAGCAAACAGGGCCGGGAGCTGTTTTTT. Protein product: CASKQGRELFF.

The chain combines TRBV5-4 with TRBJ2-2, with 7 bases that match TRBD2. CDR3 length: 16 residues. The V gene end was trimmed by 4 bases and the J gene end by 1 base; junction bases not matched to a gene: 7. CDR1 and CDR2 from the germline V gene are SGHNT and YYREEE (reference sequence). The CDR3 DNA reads TGTGCCAGCAGCCCTTTAGCGGGTTTGAACACCGGGGAGCTGTTTTTT. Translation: CASSPLAGLNTGELFF.

The CDR3 DNA follows: TGTGCCAGCAGCCTCACGCCCCGGGACAGGGGAACTGGGGCCAACGTCCTGACTTTC. This codes for CASSLTPRDRGTGANVLTF. This sequence joins TRBV14 and TRBJ2-6; the match to TRBD1 covers 10 bases. Unmatched junction bases numbered 11, after V lost 4 bases and J lost 2 bases. This CDR3 comprises 19 residues. CDR1 and CDR2 (germline): SGHDN, FVKESK.

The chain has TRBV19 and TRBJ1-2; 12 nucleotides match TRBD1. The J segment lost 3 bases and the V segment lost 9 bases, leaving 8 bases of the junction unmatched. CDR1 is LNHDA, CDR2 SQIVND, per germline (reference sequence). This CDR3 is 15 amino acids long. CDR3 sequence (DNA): TGTGCCAGCCGCGGGACAGGGGGCGAGGACTATGGCTACACCTTC. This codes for CASRGTGGEDYGYTF.

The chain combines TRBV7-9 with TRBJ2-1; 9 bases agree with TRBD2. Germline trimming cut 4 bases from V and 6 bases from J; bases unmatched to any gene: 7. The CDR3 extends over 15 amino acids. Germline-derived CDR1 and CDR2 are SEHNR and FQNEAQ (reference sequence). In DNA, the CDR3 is TGTGCCAGCAGCTCGAGACTAGCGGCCCTCAATGAGCAGTTCTTC. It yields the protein CASSSRLAALNEQFF.

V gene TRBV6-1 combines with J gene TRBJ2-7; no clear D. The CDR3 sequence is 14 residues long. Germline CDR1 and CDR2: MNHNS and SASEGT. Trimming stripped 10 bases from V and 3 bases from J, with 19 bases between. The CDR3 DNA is TGTGCCACCTCGCCCGGCCGGACCTTCTACGAGCAGTACGTC. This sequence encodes CATSPGRTFYEQYV.

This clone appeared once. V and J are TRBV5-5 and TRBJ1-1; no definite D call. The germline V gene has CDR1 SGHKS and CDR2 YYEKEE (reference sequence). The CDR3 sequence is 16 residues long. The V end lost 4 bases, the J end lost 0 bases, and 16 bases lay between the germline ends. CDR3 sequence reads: CASSRTVGGMNTEAFF. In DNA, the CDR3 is TGTGCCAGCAGCCGGACGGTTGGCGGAATGAACACTGAAGCTTTCTTT.

CDR3 sequence: CASSVLSRNTGELFF. The CDR3 DNA reads as TGTGCCAGCAGTGTTTTGAGCAGGAACACCGGGGAGCTGTTTTTT. The chain employs TRBV6-1 and TRBJ2-2; D gene unclear. In germline, CDR1 is MNHNS, CDR2 SASEGT. V lost 4 bases, J lost 1 base, and 10 bases lay in between. This CDR3 contains 15 residues.

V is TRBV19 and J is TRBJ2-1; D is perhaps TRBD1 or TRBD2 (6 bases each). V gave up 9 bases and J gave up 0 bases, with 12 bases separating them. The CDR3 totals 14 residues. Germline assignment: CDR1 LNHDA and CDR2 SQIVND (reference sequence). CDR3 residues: CASRGGPSYNEQFF. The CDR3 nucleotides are TGTGCCAGCCGAGGGGGGCCCTCCTACAATGAGCAGTTCTTC. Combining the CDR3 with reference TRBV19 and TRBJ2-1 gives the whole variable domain DGGITQSPKYLFRKEGQNVTLSCEQNLNHDAMYWYRQDPGQGLRLIYYSQIVNDFQKGDIAEGYSVSREKKESFPLTVTSAQKNPTAFYLCASRGGPSYNEQFFGPGTRLTVL.

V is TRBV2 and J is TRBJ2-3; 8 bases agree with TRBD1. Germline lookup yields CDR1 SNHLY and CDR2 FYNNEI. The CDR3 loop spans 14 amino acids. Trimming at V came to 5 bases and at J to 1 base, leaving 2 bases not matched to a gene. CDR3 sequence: CASSLTGGTDTQYF. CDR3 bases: TGTGCCAGCAGTTTGACAGGGGGCACAGATACGCAGTATTTT.

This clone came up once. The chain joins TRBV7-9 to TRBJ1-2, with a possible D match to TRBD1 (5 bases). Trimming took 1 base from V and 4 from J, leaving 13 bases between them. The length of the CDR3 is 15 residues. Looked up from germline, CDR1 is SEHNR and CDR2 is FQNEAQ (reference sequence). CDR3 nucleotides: TGTGCCAGCAGCTTAGAGGGACGGAGACTCTATGGCTACACCTTC. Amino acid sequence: CASSLEGRRLYGYTF.

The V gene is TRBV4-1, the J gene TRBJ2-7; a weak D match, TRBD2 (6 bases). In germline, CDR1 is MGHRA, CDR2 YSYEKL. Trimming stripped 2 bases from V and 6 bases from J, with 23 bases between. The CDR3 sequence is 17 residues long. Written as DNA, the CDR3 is TGCGCCAGCAGCCAAAGGAGAGCCGGGACTCCGAAAAGCGAGCAGTACGTC. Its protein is CASSQRRAGTPKSEQYV.

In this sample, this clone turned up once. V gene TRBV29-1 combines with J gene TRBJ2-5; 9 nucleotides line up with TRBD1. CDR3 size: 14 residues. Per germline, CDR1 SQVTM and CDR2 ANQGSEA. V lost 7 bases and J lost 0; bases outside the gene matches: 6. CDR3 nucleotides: TGCAGCGCTGGGGACAGGGCGTACCAAGAGACCCAGTACTTC. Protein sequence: CSAGDRAYQETQYF.

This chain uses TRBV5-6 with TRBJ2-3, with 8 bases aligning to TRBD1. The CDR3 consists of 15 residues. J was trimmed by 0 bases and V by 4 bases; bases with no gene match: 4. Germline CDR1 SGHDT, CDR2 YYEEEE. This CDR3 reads CASSPGTGSTDTQYF. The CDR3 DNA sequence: TGTGCCAGCAGCCCAGGGACAGGAAGCACAGATACGCAGTATTTT.

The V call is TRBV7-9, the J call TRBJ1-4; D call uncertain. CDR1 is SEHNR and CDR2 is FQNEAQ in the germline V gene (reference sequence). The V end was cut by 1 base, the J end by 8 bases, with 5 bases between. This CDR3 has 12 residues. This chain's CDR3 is CASSLDGEKLFF. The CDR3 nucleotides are TGTGCCAGCAGCTTAGATGGGGAAAAACTGTTTTTT. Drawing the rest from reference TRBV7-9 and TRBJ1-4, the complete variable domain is DTGVSQNPRHKITKRGQNVTFRCDPISEHNRLYWYRQTLGQGPEFLTYFQNEAQLEKSRLLSDRFSAERPKGSFSTLEIQRTEQGDSAMYLCASSLDGEKLFFGSGTQLSVL.

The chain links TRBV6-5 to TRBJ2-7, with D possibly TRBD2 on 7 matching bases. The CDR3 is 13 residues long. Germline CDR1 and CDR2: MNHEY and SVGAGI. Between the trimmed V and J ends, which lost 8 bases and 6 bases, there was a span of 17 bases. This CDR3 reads CASGGGALGEQYF. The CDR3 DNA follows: TGTGCCAGCGGTGGGGGGGCGCTGGGCGAGCAGTACTTC.

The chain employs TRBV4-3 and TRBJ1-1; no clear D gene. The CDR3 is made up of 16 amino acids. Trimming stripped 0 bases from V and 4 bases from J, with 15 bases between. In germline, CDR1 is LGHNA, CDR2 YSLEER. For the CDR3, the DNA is TGCGCCAGCAGCCAAGATCAGAGGGCGCTGGGCACTGAAGCTTTCTTT. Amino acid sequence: CASSQDQRALGTEAFF.

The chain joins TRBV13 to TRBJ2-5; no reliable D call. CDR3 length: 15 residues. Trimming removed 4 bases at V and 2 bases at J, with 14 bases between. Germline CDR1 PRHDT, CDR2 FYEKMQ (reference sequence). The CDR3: CASSSRPAPQETQYF. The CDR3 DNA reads TGTGCCAGCAGCTCCCGACCCGCCCCGCAAGAGACCCAGTACTTC.

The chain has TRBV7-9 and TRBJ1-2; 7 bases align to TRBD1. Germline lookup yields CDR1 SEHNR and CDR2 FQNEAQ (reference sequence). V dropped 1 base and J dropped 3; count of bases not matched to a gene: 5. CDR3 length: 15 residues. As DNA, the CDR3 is TGTGCCAGCAGCTTAGAGAAGGGACAGTACTATGGCTACACCTTC. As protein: CASSLEKGQYYGYTF. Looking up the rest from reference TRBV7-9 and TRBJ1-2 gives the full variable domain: DTGVSQNPRHKITKRGQNVTFRCDPISEHNRLYWYRQTLGQGPEFLTYFQNEAQLEKSRLLSDRFSAERPKGSFSTLEIQRTEQGDSAMYLCASSLEKGQYYGYTFGSGTRLTVV.

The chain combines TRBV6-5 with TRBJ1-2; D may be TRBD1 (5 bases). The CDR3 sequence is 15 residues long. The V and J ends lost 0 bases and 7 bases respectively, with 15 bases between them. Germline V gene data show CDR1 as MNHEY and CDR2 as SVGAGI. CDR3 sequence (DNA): TGTGCCAGCAGTTACTCGATCGGCAGGGTCCGTGGCTACACCTTC. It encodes CASSYSIGRVRGYTF.

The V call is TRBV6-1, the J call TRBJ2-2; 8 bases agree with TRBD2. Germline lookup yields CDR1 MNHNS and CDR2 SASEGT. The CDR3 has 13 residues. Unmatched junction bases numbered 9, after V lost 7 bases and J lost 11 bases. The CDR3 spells CASTGTRGAELFF. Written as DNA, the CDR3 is TGTGCCAGCACCGGGACTAGGGGGGCAGAGCTGTTTTTT.

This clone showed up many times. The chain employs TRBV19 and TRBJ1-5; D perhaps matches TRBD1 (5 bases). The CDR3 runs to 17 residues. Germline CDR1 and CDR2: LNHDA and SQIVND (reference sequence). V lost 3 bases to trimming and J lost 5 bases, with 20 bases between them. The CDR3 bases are TGTGCCAGTAGTATTTGGTTTAGCAGGGCGGTACATCAGCCCCAGCATTTT. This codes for CASSIWFSRAVHQPQHF.

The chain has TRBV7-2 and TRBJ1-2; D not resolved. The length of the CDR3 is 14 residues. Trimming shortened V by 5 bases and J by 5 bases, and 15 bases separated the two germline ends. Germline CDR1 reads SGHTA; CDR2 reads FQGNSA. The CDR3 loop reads CASSKNRPLYGYTF. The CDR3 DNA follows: TGTGCCAGCAGCAAAAACCGGCCTCTTTATGGCTACACCTTC.

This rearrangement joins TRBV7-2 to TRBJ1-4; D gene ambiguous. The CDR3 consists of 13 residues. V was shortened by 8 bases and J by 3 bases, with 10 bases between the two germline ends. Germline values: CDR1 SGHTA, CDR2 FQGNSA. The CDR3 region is CASGYGPNEKLFF. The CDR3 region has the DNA TGTGCCAGCGGGTACGGTCCTAATGAAAAACTGTTTTTT.

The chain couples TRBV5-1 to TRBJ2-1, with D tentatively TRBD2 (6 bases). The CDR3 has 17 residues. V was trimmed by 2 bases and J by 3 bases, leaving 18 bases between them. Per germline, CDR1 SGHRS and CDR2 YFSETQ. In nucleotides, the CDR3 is TGCGCCAGCAGCTTCCACCAAAGGGCGGGGCGCTACAATGAGCAGTTCTTC. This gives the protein CASSFHQRAGRYNEQFF.

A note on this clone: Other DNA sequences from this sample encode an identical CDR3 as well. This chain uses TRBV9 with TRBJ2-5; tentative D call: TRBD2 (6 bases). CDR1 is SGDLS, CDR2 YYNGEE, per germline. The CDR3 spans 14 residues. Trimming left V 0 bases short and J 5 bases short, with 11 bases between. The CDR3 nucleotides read TGTGCCAGCAGCGTAGGGGGAGGTCGGGAGACCCAGTACTTC. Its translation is CASSVGGGRETQYF. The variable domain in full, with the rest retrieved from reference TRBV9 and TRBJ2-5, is DSGVTQTPKHLITATGQRVTLRCSPRSGDLSVYWYQQSLDQGLQFLIQYYNGEERAKGNILERFSAQQFPDLHSELNLSSLELGDSALYFCASSVGGGRETQYFGPGTRLLVL.

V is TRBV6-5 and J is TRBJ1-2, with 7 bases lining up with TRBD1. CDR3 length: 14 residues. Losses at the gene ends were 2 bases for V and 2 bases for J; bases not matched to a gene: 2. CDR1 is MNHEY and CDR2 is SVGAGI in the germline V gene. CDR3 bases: TGTGCCAGCAGTTACGACAGGGTGAACTATGGCTACACCTTC. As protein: CASSYDRVNYGYTF.

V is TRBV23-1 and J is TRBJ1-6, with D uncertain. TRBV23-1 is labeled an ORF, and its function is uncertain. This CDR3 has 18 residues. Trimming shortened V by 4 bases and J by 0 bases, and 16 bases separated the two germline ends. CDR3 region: CASSLRGRLSSYNSPLHF. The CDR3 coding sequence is TGCGCCAGCAGTCTCCGAGGGCGGCTAAGCTCCTATAATTCACCCCTCCACTTT.

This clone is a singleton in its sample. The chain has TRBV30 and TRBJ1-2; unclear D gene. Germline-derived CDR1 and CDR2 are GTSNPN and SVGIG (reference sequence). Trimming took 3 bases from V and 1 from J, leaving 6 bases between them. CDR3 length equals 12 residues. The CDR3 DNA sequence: TGTGCCTGGAGGGCGATTAACTATGGCTACACCTTC. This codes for CAWRAINYGYTF. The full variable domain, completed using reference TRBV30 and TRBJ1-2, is SQTIHQWPATLVQPVGSPLSLECTVEGTSNPNLYWYRQAAGRGLQLLFYSVGIGQISSEVPQNLSASRPQDRQFILSSKKLLLSDSGFYLCAWRAINYGYTFGSGTRLTVV.

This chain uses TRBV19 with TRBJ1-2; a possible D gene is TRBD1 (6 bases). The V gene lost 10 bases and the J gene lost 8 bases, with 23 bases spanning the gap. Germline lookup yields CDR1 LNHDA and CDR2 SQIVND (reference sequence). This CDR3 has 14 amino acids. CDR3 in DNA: TGTGCCACTAGAGACAGGACTCTGCAAGGAGGCTACACCTTC. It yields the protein CATRDRTLQGGYTF. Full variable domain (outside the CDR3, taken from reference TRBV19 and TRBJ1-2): DGGITQSPKYLFRKEGQNVTLSCEQNLNHDAMYWYRQDPGQGLRLIYYSQIVNDFQKGDIAEGYSVSREKKESFPLTVTSAQKNPTAFYLCATRDRTLQGGYTFGSGTRLTVV.